This T cell receptor beta chain was profiled in a study of cytomegalovirus exposure and HLA in healthy donors. Generated by immunoSEQ multiplex PCR, the TCRdb table keeps only in-frame clones and is missing some. The table lists 100,000 to 150,000 clones, about 82% of them singletons, with around 5.1% in the top ten. Study observations and caveats: Many donors carried some public TCRs, although rarity characterized most TCR sequences. Cytomegalovirus status was reportedly diagnosed by the classifier with high specificity and sensitivity.

With regard to this clone: Antigen unknown.

The sequenced material came from PBMCs. The sequence was obtained from a man between 18 and 29 years old in good health and CMV-seronegative.

The CDR3 loop reads CASSITGSGTYEQYF. The CDR3 DNA reads as TGTGCCAGTAGTATTACAGGGTCAGGAACCTACGAGCAGTACTTC. V and J are TRBV19 and TRBJ2-7; perhaps TRBD1 as D (6 bases). V was cut by 3 bases and J by 2 bases, with 14 bases left in between. Per the germline V gene, CDR1 is LNHDA and CDR2 is SQIVND (reference sequence). This CDR3 comprises 15 residues. Full variable domain (rest looked up from reference TRBV19 and TRBJ2-7): DGGITQSPKYLFRKEGQNVTLSCEQNLNHDAMYWYRQDPGQGLRLIYYSQIVNDFQKGDIAEGYSVSREKKESFPLTVTSAQKNPTAFYLCASSITGSGTYEQYFGPGTRLTVT.